This TCR beta chain is drawn from a study of shared clonotypes between healthy human individuals. Study findings and constraints: Genetic and exposure-history diversity was limited by the few donors.

Every donor, a Caucasian adult, lived in Nashville, Tennessee. The protocol was immunoSEQ multiplex PCR, while the TCRdb copy is restricted to in-frame clones and leaves out a portion. The sample has approximately 470,000 clones, roughly 80% seen once; the top ten hold roughly 12%. Comment on this clone: Its specificity is not known. This specimen includes other DNA sequences encoding the same CDR3.

Germline CDR1 is ENHRY and CDR2 is SYGVKD. The V end was cut by 8 bases, the J end by 0 bases, with 11 bases between. CDR3 length equals 14 residues. This TCR was recovered from a woman aged 40 to 50 in good health. Some clones in this sample may be carry-over from other donors' samples. V is TRBV10-3 and J is TRBJ1-5; maybe TRBD1 (5 bases). The sequencing sample was made of PBMCs. The CDR3 loop is CAIAGQGSNQPQHF. The CDR3 nucleotides are TGTGCCATCGCGGGGCAGGGTAGCAATCAGCCCCAGCATTTT.